These 24 T cell receptor beta chains were sequenced from one sample in a study of T cell responses to AZD1222 COVID-19 vaccine. Libraries were prepared by immunoSEQ multiplex PCR; TCRdb keeps only in-frame clonotypes and omits some of them. The table has 120,000 to 150,000 clones, about 90% seen once. Sequencing was performed on peripheral blood, taken on day 0 of AZD1222 vaccination. These receptor sequences come from an adult in good health.

The chain couples TRBV7-8 to TRBJ2-2; 7 nucleotides agree with TRBD2. V trimming: 3 bases; J trimming: 3 bases; junction bases outside the gene matches: 4. This CDR3 spans 15 amino acids. Germline V gene lookup returns CDR1 SGHVS and CDR2 FQNEAQ. The DNA of the CDR3 is TGTGCCAGCAGCTTTAGGGGAGGGTACACCGGGGAGCTGTTTTTT. It yields the protein CASSFRGGYTGELFF. The complete variable domain, with remaining parts taken from reference TRBV7-8 and TRBJ2-2, reads GAGVSQSPRYKVAKRGQDVALRCDPISGHVSLFWYQQALGQGPEFLTYFQNEAQLDKSGLPSDRFFAERPEGSVSTLKIQRTQQEDSAVYLCASSFRGGYTGELFFGEGSRLTVL.

The rearrangement uses TRBV29-1 and TRBJ2-7; D is perhaps TRBD2 (6 bases). Trimming cost V 6 bases and J 6 bases, with 15 bases left between them. This CDR3 contains 12 residues. The germline CDR1 and CDR2 sequences are SQVTM and ANQGSEA. CDR3 bases: TGCAGCGTATGGACTAACGGGGTCGAGCAGTACTTC. Translated: CSVWTNGVEQYF.

V gene TRBV29-1 combines with J gene TRBJ1-2, with 9 positions matching TRBD1. Germline V lookup: CDR1 SQVTM, CDR2 ANQGSEA. This CDR3 has 11 residues. CDR3 residues: CTAQGAYGYTF. DNA of the CDR3: TGCACCGCACAGGGGGCGTATGGCTACACCTTC.

The rearrangement uses TRBV29-1 and TRBJ2-1, with a tentative D call TRBD2 (5 bases). In germline, CDR1 is SQVTM, CDR2 ANQGSEA. V lost 7 bases, J lost 5 bases, and 12 bases lay in between. The CDR3 loop spans 12 amino acids. CDR3 region: CSAAREHNEQFF. As DNA, the CDR3 is TGCAGCGCAGCGAGGGAACACAATGAGCAGTTCTTC.

The CDR3 loop is CASTPSGIPYNEQFF. The CDR3 DNA sequence: TGTGCCAGCACTCCTAGCGGGATCCCCTACAATGAGCAGTTCTTC. The chain has TRBV27 and TRBJ2-1; 9 positions agree with TRBD2. Germline CDR1 and CDR2: MNHEY and SMNVEV (reference sequence). V shed 7 bases and J 2 bases; nucleotides not matched to a gene: 6. There are 15 residues in the CDR3.

V usage is TRBV19 and J usage is TRBJ1-2; D call uncertain. The germline V gene encodes CDR1 LNHDA and CDR2 SQIVND (reference sequence). Trimming pared 0 bases from V and 8 bases from J, leaving 10 bases between. CDR3 length: 13 residues. The chain's CDR3 is CASSIDPSGGYTF. The CDR3, as DNA: TGTGCCAGTAGTATAGATCCCTCGGGGGGCTACACCTTC. Full variable domain (rest looked up from reference TRBV19 and TRBJ1-2): DGGITQSPKYLFRKEGQNVTLSCEQNLNHDAMYWYRQDPGQGLRLIYYSQIVNDFQKGDIAEGYSVSREKKESFPLTVTSAQKNPTAFYLCASSIDPSGGYTFGSGTRLTVV.

This chain connects TRBV19 to TRBJ2-7; D uncertain. CDR1 LNHDA and CDR2 SQIVND come from the germline V gene (reference sequence). Trimming pared 8 bases from V and 2 bases from J, leaving 19 bases between. This CDR3 spans 15 amino acids. The CDR3 region has the DNA TGTGCCAGTTCAAGAAACCCCCAATCCCCCTACGAGCAGTACTTC. This sequence encodes CASSRNPQSPYEQYF.

The chain joins TRBV9 to TRBJ1-1; possible D gene TRBD1, 5 bases. The CDR3 has 14 residues. Germline V gene sequence: CDR1 SGDLS, CDR2 YYNGEE. Deletions cut 3 bases from V and 0 bases from J, with 9 bases between. The CDR3: CASSAGVVNTEAFF. In DNA form, the CDR3 reads TGTGCCAGCAGCGCGGGGGTCGTGAACACTGAAGCTTTCTTT.

The chain joins TRBV4-2 to TRBJ1-3; no clear D gene. In germline, CDR1 is LGHNA, CDR2 YNFKEQ. This CDR3 comprises 12 residues. V shed 1 base and J shed 6 bases, with 4 bases lying between them. The CDR3 spells CASSQGANTIYF. The CDR3 DNA follows: TGTGCCAGCAGCCAAGGTGCAAACACCATATATTTT.

The V gene is TRBV11-2, the J gene TRBJ2-5; 7 nucleotides match TRBD2. This CDR3 region has 15 residues. The V gene's germline CDR1 is SGHAT and CDR2 FQNNGV. The V and J ends lost 5 bases and 7 bases, in that order; junction bases with no gene match: 13. The DNA of the CDR3 is TGTGCCAGCAGCCCAAGGGGCGGGAGCGGCGGGACCCAGTACTTC. Translation gives CASSPRGGSGGTQYF.

V usage is TRBV4-2 and J usage is TRBJ2-1; 8 nucleotides line up with TRBD1. This CDR3 is built from 16 residues. Germline V gene lookup returns CDR1 LGHNA and CDR2 YNFKEQ. V gave up 4 bases and J gave up 5 bases; unmatched junction bases: 10. CDR3: CASSRTGPNPDNEQFF. For the CDR3, the DNA is TGTGCCAGCAGCCGGACAGGGCCTAATCCCGACAATGAGCAGTTCTTC.

This clone was found a few times. This chain connects TRBV19 to TRBJ2-2; D not resolved. The CDR3 consists of 13 residues. V shed 1 base and J shed 5 bases, with 5 bases lying between them. The germline V gene encodes CDR1 LNHDA and CDR2 SQIVND (reference sequence). The DNA of the CDR3 is TGTGCCAGTAGTATAGGAGCGACCGGGGAGCTGTTTTTT. Protein: CASSIGATGELFF.

The rearrangement joins TRBV5-1 to TRBJ2-7, with TRBD1 matching over 7 bases. J was trimmed by 0 bases and V by 4 bases; bases with no gene match: 10. The CDR3 is made up of 16 amino acids. Germline values: CDR1 SGHRS, CDR2 YFSETQ. The DNA of the CDR3 is TGCGCCAGCAGCCCTAATTCTGGACAGGCCTCCTACGAGCAGTACTTC. Its translation: CASSPNSGQASYEQYF.

This clone has a single count. The chain combines TRBV5-1 with TRBJ2-5; D is uncertain. Germline lookup yields CDR1 SGHRS and CDR2 YFSETQ. V lost 0 bases and J lost 5, with 11 bases in between. The CDR3 runs to 14 residues. This CDR3 is CASSLGLVKETQYF. Written as DNA, the CDR3 is TGCGCCAGCAGCTTGGGTCTGGTAAAGGAGACCCAGTACTTC.

The chain carries TRBV7-8 and TRBJ2-7; either TRBD1 or TRBD2 may supply D (5 bases each). Trimming shortened V by 10 bases and J by 0 bases, and 13 bases separated the two germline ends. The CDR3 loop spans 13 amino acids. Germline V gene lookup returns CDR1 SGHVS and CDR2 FQNEAQ. Here the CDR3 reads CATRAGGSYEQYF. CDR3 DNA: TGTGCCACCAGGGCGGGCGGCTCCTACGAGCAGTACTTC. Filled out from reference TRBV7-8 and TRBJ2-7, the complete variable domain reads GAGVSQSPRYKVAKRGQDVALRCDPISGHVSLFWYQQALGQGPEFLTYFQNEAQLDKSGLPSDRFFAERPEGSVSTLKIQRTQQEDSAVYLCATRAGGSYEQYFGPGTRLTVT.

The chain is built from TRBV24-1 and TRBJ1-2; D might be TRBD1 (5 bases). The germline V and J ends were trimmed by 4 bases and 2 bases, with 7 bases remaining between them. The length of the CDR3 is 13 residues. The germline V gene has CDR1 KGHDR and CDR2 SFDVKD. CDR3 DNA: TGTGCCACCAGTGAAGGGGCCAACTATGGCTACACCTTC. The encoded protein is CATSEGANYGYTF.

The CDR3 region is CASSLDREAFF. DNA for the CDR3: TGTGCCAGCAGTTTAGATAGGGAAGCTTTCTTT. The chain uses TRBV12-3 or TRBV12-4 and TRBJ1-1; D remains unclear. The CDR3 length is 11 residues. V shed 1 base and J shed 8 bases, with 5 bases lying between them.

The gene calls are TRBV5-8 and TRBJ2-5; 9 nucleotides agree with TRBD1. Germline values: CDR1 SGHTS, CDR2 YDEGEE. The CDR3 sequence is 17 residues long. J lost 1 base, V lost 0 bases, and 7 bases had no gene match. CDR3: CASSLVVGTGPQETQYF. DNA for the CDR3: TGTGCCAGCAGCTTGGTTGTCGGGACAGGGCCCCAAGAGACCCAGTACTTC.

This chain links TRBV29-1 with TRBJ2-7; weak D call: TRBD1 (6 bases). The germline gives CDR1 SQVTM, CDR2 ANQGSEA. The CDR3 contains 12 residues. V gave up 5 bases and J gave up 5 bases, with 13 bases separating them. CDR3 amino acids: CSVLGRGDEQYF. In DNA, the CDR3 is TGCAGCGTTTTGGGCAGGGGAGACGAGCAGTACTTC.

The V call is TRBV19, the J call TRBJ2-7; D is possibly TRBD2 (5 bases). The V gene lost 1 base and the J gene lost 6 bases, with 10 bases spanning the gap. The CDR3 extends over 13 amino acids. Per the germline V gene, CDR1 is LNHDA and CDR2 is SQIVND (reference sequence). In DNA form, the CDR3 reads TGTGCCAGTAGTATAGGGCTAGCTCGCGAGCAGTACTTC. It yields the protein CASSIGLAREQYF. Full variable domain (rest looked up from reference TRBV19 and TRBJ2-7): DGGITQSPKYLFRKEGQNVTLSCEQNLNHDAMYWYRQDPGQGLRLIYYSQIVNDFQKGDIAEGYSVSREKKESFPLTVTSAQKNPTAFYLCASSIGLAREQYFGPGTRLTVT.

V is TRBV19 and J is TRBJ1-1; D is possibly TRBD1 (5 bases). CDR1 and CDR2 from the germline V gene are LNHDA and SQIVND (reference sequence). Trimming took off 4 bases at V and 3 bases at J, with 21 bases between the two ends. This CDR3 spans 17 amino acids. DNA for the CDR3: TGTGCCAGTAGTACCTACGGACGGGGGGTGTGGGACACTGAAGCTTTCTTT. Translation gives CASSTYGRGVWDTEAFF.

The rearrangement joins TRBV30 to TRBJ1-4, with D possibly matching TRBD1 (5 bases). Germline V gives CDR1 GTSNPN, CDR2 SVGIG (reference sequence). V gave up 0 bases and J gave up 10 bases, with 12 bases separating them. The CDR3 covers 13 residues. This CDR3 reads CAWSVRDLGKLFF. CDR3 coding DNA: TGTGCCTGGAGTGTACGGGACCTTGGAAAACTGTTTTTT.

The chain couples TRBV6-1 to TRBJ1-5; no clear D gene. Germline CDR1 reads MNHNS; CDR2 reads SASEGT. CDR3 length: 12 amino acids. Deletions cut 5 bases from V and 5 bases from J, with 7 bases between. CDR3 in amino acids: CASSSLYQPQHF. CDR3 nucleotides: TGTGCCAGCAGTTCCCTGTATCAGCCCCAGCATTTT.

The chain uses TRBV9 and TRBJ1-1, with 9 bases lining up with TRBD1. With V trimmed by 0 bases and J by 0 bases, 15 bases remained unmatched. The CDR3 runs 20 residues. CDR1 is SGDLS and CDR2 is YYNGEE in the germline V gene. CDR3 amino acids: CASSVAGGQGTVAMNTEAFF. CDR3 bases: TGTGCCAGCAGCGTAGCAGGGGGACAGGGAACGGTCGCCATGAACACTGAAGCTTTCTTT.